Following are 8 T cell receptor beta chains from one sample sequenced in a study of T cell clonality in common variable immunodeficiency. Measured with immunoSEQ multiplex PCR; TCRdb has only the in-frame clones, and not every one. There are approximately 37,000 clones in the sample, none observed a single time. Sequencing was done on a sample of peripheral blood mononuclear cells. The receptors come from a person aged 18 to 69 in good health.

This clone occurred many times. The sequenced fragment ends 3 residues before the CDR3 boundary, so the rest is inferred from the germline J gene. The chain couples TRBV5-4 to TRBJ1-1; 7 nucleotides agree with TRBD1. CDR1 is SGHNT, CDR2 YYREEE, per germline (reference sequence). CDR3 length: 14 amino acids. V lost 2 bases to trimming and J lost 1 base; unmatched junction nucleotides: 2. This CDR3 is CASSFGTANTEAFF. The part of the CDR3 DNA that was read is TGTGCCAGCAGCTTTGGGACAGCGAACACTGAA.

The sample holds many counts of this clone. The observed sequence ends 3 residues before the CDR3 terminus, with the missing tail filled in from the germline J gene. V and J are TRBV19 and TRBJ2-1; TRBD1 matches at 7 bases. Germline V gives CDR1 LNHDA, CDR2 SQIVND (reference sequence). The trim removed 1 base at V and 3 bases at J, leaving 6 bases unmatched. This CDR3 is 16 amino acids long. The CDR3 spells CASSIGRGQSYNEQFF. The CDR3 DNA, read in part, is TGTGCCAGTAGTATAGGCCGGGGACAGAGCTACAATGAG. Full variable domain (outside the CDR3, taken from reference TRBV19 and TRBJ2-1): DGGITQSPKYLFRKEGQNVTLSCEQNLNHDAMYWYRQDPGQGLRLIYYSQIVNDFQKGDIAEGYSVSREKKESFPLTVTSAQKNPTAFYLCASSIGRGQSYNEQFFGPGTRLTVL.

This clone was seen more than once but under ten times. The CDR3 reads CASSLDTLYNEQFF. CDR3 DNA, as far as it was read: TGCGCCAGCAGCTTGGACACCCTCTACAATGAG. V usage is TRBV5-1 and J usage is TRBJ2-1; D gene uncertain. The CDR3 end falls 3 residues outside the read, so it is completed with the germline J gene. Germline CDR1 SGHRS, CDR2 YFSETQ. The germline V and J ends were trimmed by 0 bases and 3 bases, with 7 bases remaining between them. The CDR3 extends over 14 amino acids.

This clone has a count of ten or more. From the germline J gene comes the end of the CDR3, since the read stops 3 residues before it. The J gene is TRBJ1-1, the V gene TRBV5-1, with D uncertain. The germline CDR1 and CDR2 sequences are SGHRS and YFSETQ. The CDR3 is made up of 15 amino acids. V was pared by 0 bases and J by 0 bases, with 9 bases between. The CDR3 spells CASSLEAGLNTEAFF. Incomplete CDR3 DNA: TGCGCCAGCAGCTTGGAAGCTGGTCTGAACACTGAA. The variable domain in full, with the rest retrieved from reference TRBV5-1 and TRBJ1-1, is KAGVTQTPRYLIKTRGQQVTLSCSPISGHRSVSWYQQTPGQGLQFLFEYFSETQRNKGNFPGRFSGRQFSNSRSEMNVSTLELGDSALYLCASSLEAGLNTEAFFGQGTRLTVV.

The sample holds a few counts of this clone. From the germline J gene comes the end of the CDR3, since the read stops 3 residues before it. The chain links TRBV7-2 to TRBJ2-7; possibly TRBD2 for D (5 bases). The V end lost 5 bases, the J end lost 1 base, and 12 bases lay between the germline ends. CDR3 length: 14 amino acids. Germline loops: CDR1 SGHTA, CDR2 FQGNSA. CDR3 region: CASSPDWVSYEQYF. Partial CDR3 DNA: TGTGCCAGCAGCCCGGACTGGGTTTCCTACGAG.

Only a few counts were recorded for this clone. With the read ending 3 residues before the CDR3 end, the germline J gene is used to fill in that end. The chain couples TRBV18 to TRBJ1-1; TRBD1 matches at 7 bases. J was trimmed by 0 bases and V by 3 bases; bases with no gene match: 10. The CDR3 is 17 amino acids. Germline CDR1 and CDR2: KGHSH and LQKENI. CDR3 DNA, as far as it was read: TGTGCCAGCTCACCCGGGGACAGCTTGCATATGAACACTGAA. This codes for CASSPGDSLHMNTE. The full CDR3 protein reads CASSPGDSLHMNTEAFF.

This clone appeared many times. The CDR3 spells CASTAYNEQFF. CDR3 bases read: TGTGCCAGCACTGCCTACAATGAG. The chain employs TRBV5-4 and TRBJ2-1, with D unresolved. Sequencing ends 3 residues short of the CDR3 end; the germline J gene provides the rest. The germline gives CDR1 SGHNT, CDR2 YYREEE (reference sequence). The V end was cut by 6 bases, the J end by 2 bases, with 3 bases between. The CDR3 spans 11 residues.

In this sample, this clone turned up many times. The read ends 3 residues before the CDR3 terminus; that terminus is restored from the germline J gene. The chain uses TRBV7-2 and TRBJ2-5; unclear D gene. Germline loops: CDR1 SGHTA, CDR2 FQGNSA. V was trimmed by 1 base and J by 7 bases, leaving 13 bases between them. The CDR3 consists of 14 residues. CDR3 DNA (partial): TGTGCCAGCAGCTTAGACAACGCCCTAGTGACC. Translating gives CASSLDNALVT. The entire CDR3 sequence reads CASSLDNALVTQYF.